The entry below describes one TCR beta chain. Its antigen remains undetermined. The sample holds no much larger clone one base away, and base qualities are not on file. These data belong to a study of immune evolution from preneoplasia to lung adenocarcinoma (dated by TCRdb to the early 2020s). A note on the overall study: No AAH lesions showed HLA loss of heterozygosity, compared with roughly 7.1% of AIS, over 12% of MIA and approximately 30% of ADC lesions. Immune contexture across lung adenocarcinoma precursors and invasive adenocarcinoma was profiled using immune gene expression, TCR sequencing and multiplex immunofluorescence. Resected precursor lesions (AAH, AIS, MIA) and invasive adenocarcinomas were compared with paired morphologically normal lung tissue. The sample size depended on which specimens were available, not on a prior power calculation. The immune data were integrated with whole exome sequencing and methylation data from the same cohort of nodules. A total of approximately 48 patients with pulmonary nodules who underwent surgical resection were included in the overall cohort. A total of around 52 patients contributed TCR sequencing data. It was reported in the study that 100 to 110 samples were used for TCR sequencing. POLYSOLVER was used to infer Class I HLA alleles from exome data, while LOHHLA was used to detect allele-specific HLA loss. What the authors observed across the whole study: Normal lung had the highest top T cell clone frequencies, and these frequencies appeared to fall progressively from AAH through AIS, MIA and invasive adenocarcinoma. All patients were from Japan and China, so applicability to Western populations was uncertain. The findings rested on association rather than direct causation, and larger cohorts with long-term follow-up and longitudinal biopsies were considered necessary. Clonality was highest in normal lung, while later-stage lesions appeared to show lower clonality but higher T cell density and diversity. T cell clonality was highest in KRAS-mutant nodules compared with EGFR-mutant or double wild-type lesions.

Using the immunoSEQ hsTCRbeta Kit, TCR beta CDR3 regions were sequenced from DNA. The authors' pipeline ran thus. TCR sequencing data were analysed with the ImmunoSEQ Analyzer. T cell clonality was calculated on productive rearrangements as 1 minus Pielou's evenness. To measure T cell diversity, the inverse Simpson index was applied to productive templates. T cell density was defined as TCR beta template counts normalized to usable DNA, with usable DNA estimated by amplification and sequencing of housekeeping genes. Two-sided Kruskal-Wallis tests were used to compare TCR metrics across histologic stages. What TCRdb holds here is the immuneACCESS table cut down to in-frame rearrangements. Part of the clones is not present; checked against another copy, under half of the missing clones reflect an unresolved V gene, and the others are unexplained. V, J and clone size were drawn from that table, and D and trimming were deduced from the DNA. This sample has about 6,100 clones in its table, and more than 65% of those were observed once. The ten largest clones capture 6% to 6.5% of the sample.

Resection was performed on patients in Japan or China between about 2013 and 2017. The histologic diagnosis of each case was independently confirmed on H&E slides by two lung cancer pathologists. Premalignant or tumor cells were enriched for nucleic acid extraction by macro-dissection performed after pathologic assessment. DNA was isolated from FFPE tissue using the AllPrep DNA/RNA FFPE Kit. Including cysteine and phenylalanine, the CDR3 has 11 amino acids. Here the CDR3 DNA is all that survives: 33 bases in frame from base 1. V loses 4 bases, J loses 6 bases, and the germline ends lie 6 bases apart.

The specimen sequenced was FFPE minimally invasive lung adenocarcinoma tissue. In the paper's terms, the cell subset or site label means: micro-invasive lung adenocarcinoma (MIA). This receptor chain uses TRBV7-1 and TRBJ1-1; the D gene assignment is ambiguous. TRBV7-1 is given ORF status, its function remaining uncertain. This clonotype was obtained from a person between 50 and 69 years old with lung adenocarcinoma. The CDR3 loop reads CASSYGAEAFF. The bases read TGTGCCAGCAGCTATGGGGCTGAAGCTTTCTTT.